This T cell receptor beta chain was captured in a study of vaccination effects on CD4 cells after COVID-19. Background on the study: Under the ViraFEST assay, PBMC were stimulated with viral peptide pools so that antigen-specific CD4+ T cells expanded. Sequencing was performed afterwards.

Sequenced by immunoSEQ multiplex PCR; TCRdb stores in-frame clones only, minus some. The sample lists around 70,000 clones; roughly three quarters were seen once. Worth noting for this clone: Its specificity is unknown.

Study conclusions and caveats: There was only 1 of 255 vaccine-induced clones in healthy vaccinees that cross-reacted with common cold coronaviruses. Substantial clonal contraction characterized both infection- and vaccine-induced clones late after vaccination.

The V gene's germline CDR1 is LGHNA and CDR2 YSLEER. V was clipped by 3 bases and J by 3 bases, with 9 bases between them. The CDR3 sequence is 14 residues long. Following culture for about ten days, CD4+ T cells were isolated. A half-volume exchange with IL-2 medium occurred on days 3 and 7. This TCR was recovered from a human donor who received a COVID-19 vaccine. The genes are TRBV4-3 and TRBJ2-1; a possible D gene is TRBD2 (6 bases). This sample comprised CD4+ T cells from PBMCs cultured without peptide, obtained before COVID-19 vaccination. CDR3 loop: CASSQFSGYNEQFF. In nucleotides, the CDR3 is TGCGCCAGCAGCCAGTTTAGCGGCTACAATGAGCAGTTCTTC.